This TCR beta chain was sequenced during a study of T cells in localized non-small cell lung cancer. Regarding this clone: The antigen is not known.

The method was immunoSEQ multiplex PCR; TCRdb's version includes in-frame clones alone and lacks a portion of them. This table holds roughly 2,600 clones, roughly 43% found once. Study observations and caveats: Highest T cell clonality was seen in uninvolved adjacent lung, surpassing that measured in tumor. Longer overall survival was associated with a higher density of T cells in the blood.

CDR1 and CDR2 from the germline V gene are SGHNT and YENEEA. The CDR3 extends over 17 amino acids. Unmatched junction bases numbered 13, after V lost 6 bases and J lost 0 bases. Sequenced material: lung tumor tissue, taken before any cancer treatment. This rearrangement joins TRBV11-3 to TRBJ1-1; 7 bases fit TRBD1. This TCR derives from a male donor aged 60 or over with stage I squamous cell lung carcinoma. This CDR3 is CASSLVAGGGMNTEAFF. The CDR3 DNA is TGTGCCAGCAGTTTGGTGGCAGGGGGGGGAATGAACACTGAAGCTTTCTTT.